The clone carrying this T cell receptor (beta chain) has a count of ten or more. Its antigen remains unidentified. V shed 0 bases and J shed 10 bases, with 15 bases lying between them. The length of the CDR3 is 13 residues. Per the germline V gene, CDR1 is DFQATT and CDR2 is SNEGSKA (reference sequence). Researchers took RNA transcripts and amplified the TCR beta CDR3 regions from them. Carried out on the TCR CDR3, a first-round RT-PCR used the HTBI primer set. TCRdb used MiXCR to reprocess the multiplex PCR reads, holding one entry per CDR3 protein. The sample lists approximately 430,000 distinct CDR3 sequences, 15% to 19% occurring once. The sample comes from a study of T cells in Graves' hyperthyroidism and ophthalmopathy. Looking at the study overall: Upon initial diagnosis and before any treatment, peripheral blood was collected. Whole-study findings and limits: Most thyroid clonotypes that were expanded above 0.001 also turned up in blood.

Isolation of PBMCs was performed on 8.5 to 10 ml fresh peripheral blood. The sequence was obtained from a young woman with Graves' hyperthyroidism. Material for sequencing was blood. This rearrangement joins TRBV20-1 to TRBJ1-2; D is perhaps TRBD1 (6 bases). As DNA, the CDR3 is TGCAGTGCTAGAGATCTAAGGGGGGACCTCTACACCTTC. This translates into CSARDLRGDLYTF.